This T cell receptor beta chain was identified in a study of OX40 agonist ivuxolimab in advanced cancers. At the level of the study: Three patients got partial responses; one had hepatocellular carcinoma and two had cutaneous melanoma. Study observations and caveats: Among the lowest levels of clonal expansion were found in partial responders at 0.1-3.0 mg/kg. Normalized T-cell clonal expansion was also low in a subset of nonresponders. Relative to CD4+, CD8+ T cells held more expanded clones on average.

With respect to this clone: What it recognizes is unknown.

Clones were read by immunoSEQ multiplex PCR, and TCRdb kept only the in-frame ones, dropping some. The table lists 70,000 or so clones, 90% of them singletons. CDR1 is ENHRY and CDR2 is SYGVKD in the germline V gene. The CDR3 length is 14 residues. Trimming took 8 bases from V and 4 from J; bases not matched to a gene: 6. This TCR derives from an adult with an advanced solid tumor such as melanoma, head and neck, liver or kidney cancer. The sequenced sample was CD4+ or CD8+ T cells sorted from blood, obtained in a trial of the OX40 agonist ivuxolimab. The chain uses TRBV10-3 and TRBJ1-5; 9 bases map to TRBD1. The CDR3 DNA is TGTGCCATCTCAGGACAGGGGATTAATCAGCCCCAGCATTTT. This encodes CAISGQGINQPQHF.